The text below deals with one T cell receptor (beta chain). No cognate antigen has been identified for it. Base quality data are lacking; no much larger clone is found one base away. This record comes from a study of blood T cell repertoires in COVID-19 (dated by TCRdb to 2019 to 2021). The study in broad terms: The collaborator samples originated in the United States, Italy and Spain and spanned the acute and convalescent phases of COVID-19. Samples were obtained from the ongoing ImmuneRACE study (first 160 participants) and from 950 to 1,500 subjects provided by 6 global collaborators. Subjects who had been exposed to COVID-19, were actively infected with it, or had recovered from it provided the deeply sampled blood TCRbeta repertoires that made up the dataset. The prospective study material was composed of cDNA or gDNA derived from T cells, B-cell-depleted T cells, or PBMCs. HLA class I and class II types, where available, came from metadata supplied by the sample provider rather than from assay-based typing. A freely available public database, intended as a resource for researchers studying the immune response to SARS-CoV-2, is where the repertoires were released. A de-identified subject ID, COVID-19 status, age in years and sex were almost always included in the sample metadata. The full study reports these points: How much clinical and demographic metadata was included differed by source and by participant, and the metadata was provided uncurated.

TCRbeta CDR3 regions were amplified from genomic DNA using the immunoSEQ Assay, a bias-controlled multiplex PCR. The study's own analysis went as follows. Nucleated cell counts per sample were estimated from amplification of reference gene primers within the assay. To quantify the absolute abundance of each unique TCRbeta CDR3 rearrangement, sequence reads were collapsed and filtered. For each sample, productive Simpson clonality was calculated by taking the square root of Simpson's diversity index across productive rearrangements. Not all clones reach the TCRdb copy of this immuneACCESS table, which keeps in-frame sequences only. Checked studies attribute under half of the gap to unresolved V genes and leave the rest unexplained. V and J calls and clone size are those listed in that table; D and trimming were worked out from the DNA. This sample gives 310,000 or so clones in total; roughly 90% of them show up just once. The top ten clonotypes cover around 4% of the sample.

Whole blood was collected in K2EDTA tubes by collaborating institutions according to the institutions' own protocols. For TCRbeta analysis, collaborators shipped samples as frozen whole blood, isolated PBMCs, or DNA extracted from either of those sample types. The clonotype comes from a woman aged 50 to 60 with active or convalescent COVID-19. The sample comprised peripheral blood.

The sequenced DNA: TGTGCCAGCAGCCTCCTCCCGGACTATTCCTACAATGAGCAGTTCTTC. The resulting protein is CASSLLPDYSYNEQFF. The rearranged segments are TRBV28 and TRBJ2-1, with TRBD2 as a weak D call on 6 bases. V loses 6 bases, J loses 1 base, and the germline ends lie 16 bases apart. The CDR3 runs 16 residues from the cysteine to the phenylalanine. The entry retains the CDR3 DNA only, 48 bases that are in frame from base 1. The germline V gene supplies CDR1 MDHEN and CDR2 SYDVKM.